The rows below give T cell receptor beta chains drawn from one sample of a study of T-cell reconstitution after alpha-beta-depleted transplantation in children. TCRdb called the PCR reads again in MiXCR, with one record for every CDR3 protein. This sample yields about 500,000 distinct CDR3 sequences, of which 32% are seen a single time; 2% to 3% belongs to the top ten. Source: PBMCs from the stem cell graft donor, taken from the stem cell graft. The receptors shown here come from a human donor who donated a stem cell graft to a child with aplastic anemia. Each CDR3 is given with its conserved first and last residue. D genes are given only for firm matches. Clone size appears in some rows only: once, few, many, or a class for an expanded clone.

cdr3_nt cdr3_aa j_call clone_size d_call v_call
TGCAGTGCTTACAGACTAGCGGGAGTGGTAGATACGCAGTATTTT CSAYRLAGVVDTQYF TRBJ2-3 - TRBD2 TRBV20-1
TGTGCCAGCAGTCCGCCGGCGGACACTGAAGCTTTCTTT CASSPPADTEAFF TRBJ1-1 - - TRBV12-3/TRBV12-4
TGCAGTGCTAGGAACAGGGGGATGAACACTGAAGCTTTCTTT CSARNRGMNTEAFF TRBJ1-1 few TRBD1 TRBV20-1
TGTGCCAGCAGTTACTCGAGTACATCAGGGGGAAGTGGCACCGGGGAGCTGTTTTTT CASSYSSTSGGSGTGELFF TRBJ2-2 few TRBD1 TRBV6-2/TRBV6-3
TGCAGTGCTAGAGGAGGTTTTGGAAACACCATATATTTT CSARGGFGNTIYF TRBJ1-3 - - TRBV20-1
TGCAGCGTCGGGACAGGGGGCACAGATACGCAGTATTTT CSVGTGGTDTQYF TRBJ2-3 few TRBD1 TRBV29-1
TGTGCCAGCACCTTTCCGGGCCCAGAGTTGAGCTCCTACAATGAGCAGTTCTTC CASTFPGPELSSYNEQFF TRBJ2-1 - - TRBV5-4
TGCAGCGTTGATCGGGGGCCTAGCGGGTTCCATGAGCAGTTCTTC CSVDRGPSGFHEQFF TRBJ2-1 few TRBD2 TRBV29-1
TGTGCTAGTGGTTTAAGCCCCGGACGGCGTTATAGCAATCAGCCCCAGCATTTT CASGLSPGRRYSNQPQHF TRBJ1-5 - - TRBV12-5
TGTGCCAGCAGCTCTACGGGACAGCTATACTATGGCTACACCTTC CASSSTGQLYYGYTF TRBJ1-2 few TRBD1 TRBV7-2
TGCAGTGCTAGAAAAATTGGACTATCGAACACCGGGGAGCTGTTTTTT CSARKIGLSNTGELFF TRBJ2-2 - - TRBV20-1
TGTGCCAGCAGCACGCGGACACCTGTCCAAGAGACCCAGTACTTC CASSTRTPVQETQYF TRBJ2-5 - - TRBV13
TGTGCCAGCAGCTTAGTCTATGCTACGCAGTATTTT CASSLVYATQYF TRBJ2-3 - - TRBV7-9
TGTGCCAGCATTCTCTCTGGGACCGCCCCCGGGGAGCTGTTTTTT CASILSGTAPGELFF TRBJ2-2 - - TRBV28
TGCAGCTATTCCGGGACAGCCTACGAGCAGTACTTC CSYSGTAYEQYF TRBJ2-7 few TRBD1 TRBV29-1
TGCGCCAGCAGCCAAGGCCCTCAGTTAGCGGGGTTTGAGAATGAGCAGTTCTTC CASSQGPQLAGFENEQFF TRBJ2-1 few TRBD2 TRBV4-3
TGTGCCAGCAGTTTGGGGTACTCCTACGAGCAGTACTTC CASSLGYSYEQYF TRBJ2-7 - - TRBV27
TGTGCTAGTGGTCTCGGGACTTCCTATGGCTACACCTTC CASGLGTSYGYTF TRBJ1-2 few - TRBV12-5
TGCAGCGTGATTGGACAGGCCTATGGCTACACCTTC CSVIGQAYGYTF TRBJ1-2 many TRBD1 TRBV29-1
TGTGCCAGTAGTATTCGGGACATCGAAAAACTGTTTTTT CASSIRDIEKLFF TRBJ1-4 - - TRBV19
TGTGCCAGCTCACGTACCCTAGCGGGAGGCAATGAGCAGTTCTTC CASSRTLAGGNEQFF TRBJ2-1 - TRBD2 TRBV18
TGTGCCAGCAGTTTAACCAGGGGGCAGGAGACCCAGTACTTC CASSLTRGQETQYF TRBJ2-5 many TRBD1 TRBV12-3/TRBV12-4
TGTGCCAGCAGCTTATACGAGGGTCAGTTAGTCGCGCGAGAGCAGTTCTTC CASSLYEGQLVAREQFF TRBJ2-1 - - TRBV7-9
TGCAGTGCTAGAGATCCGGGAGGGATGTCTGAAGCTTTCTTT CSARDPGGMSEAFF TRBJ1-1 few - TRBV20-1
TGTGCCAGCAGCTTACGTCCCCAAGCGGGCTCCTACAATGAGCAGTTCTTC CASSLRPQAGSYNEQFF TRBJ2-1 - - TRBV7-3
TGTGCCAGCAGTTTTCAGGGAGCCTATGGCTACACCTTC CASSFQGAYGYTF TRBJ1-2 few - TRBV12-3/TRBV12-4
TGTGCCAGCAGGCTCGGTCCTTCCTACAATGAGCAGTTCTTC CASRLGPSYNEQFF TRBJ2-1 - - TRBV5-6
TGTGCCAGCAGCTTCGTCTCCGTGGTATCACACGAGCAGTACTTC CASSFVSVVSHEQYF TRBJ2-7 once - TRBV7-9
TGTGCCAGTGCTTCCCCCGGGACAGCTAACTATGGCTACACCTTC CASASPGTANYGYTF TRBJ1-2 - TRBD1 TRBV19
TGCAGTGCCACGGACGTCGGGAACACTGAAGCTTTCTTT CSATDVGNTEAFF TRBJ1-1 few - TRBV20-1
TGTGCCAGCAGGAGGGGGATTCACTACGAGCAGTACTTC CASRRGIHYEQYF TRBJ2-7 - - TRBV6-4
TGTGCCAGCAGTTTCGGTAGCGGGATCTTCAGGAGAGAGCAGTACTTC CASSFGSGIFRREQYF TRBJ2-7 - TRBD2 TRBV12-3/TRBV12-4
TGTGCCAGCAGCTCGGGACTCGAAGCGCCGAACACTGAAGCTTTCTTT CASSSGLEAPNTEAFF TRBJ1-1 few - TRBV7-2
TGTGCCAGCACCAACTCCCGGACAGGGGGCGTCTCGGTCAGCACAGATACGCAGTATTTT CASTNSRTGGVSVSTDTQYF TRBJ2-3 - TRBD1 TRBV11-1
TGTGCCAGCAGCCAAGCCGGGACGAGGTCCTACGAGCAGTACTTC CASSQAGTRSYEQYF TRBJ2-7 - - TRBV3-1
TGCAGTGCTTTACCGGGACATGCAGGCAATGAGCAGTTCTTC CSALPGHAGNEQFF TRBJ2-1 - - TRBV20-1
TGTGCCAGCAGGGCGACTAGCGTAACGAGCTCCTACAATGAGCAGTTCTTC CASRATSVTSSYNEQFF TRBJ2-1 - TRBD2 TRBV6-1
TGCAGCGCGCTTAAACAGGGAGTGGGCACTGAAGCTTTCTTT CSALKQGVGTEAFF TRBJ1-1 - - TRBV29-1
TGTGCCAGCAGCCCTTGGGGACAGCTAGACACTGAAGCTTTCTTT CASSPWGQLDTEAFF TRBJ1-1 - TRBD1 TRBV4-2
TGTGCCAGCAGCCGGGCCCTAGACGGCTCCTGGGAGGGCTACACCTTC CASSRALDGSWEGYTF TRBJ1-2 - - TRBV5-6
TGCAGCGTCCCAGGGACTAGCGGGATCCAAGAGACCCAGTACTTC CSVPGTSGIQETQYF TRBJ2-5 - TRBD2 TRBV29-1
TGTGCCACCAGTGACCCGGGACAGGGTTTCACCGGGGAGCTGTTTTTT CATSDPGQGFTGELFF TRBJ2-2 few TRBD1 TRBV24-1
TGCAGTGCTAGTCGGACAGACGAAGCTTTCTTT CSASRTDEAFF TRBJ1-1 - - TRBV20-1
TGTGCCAGCAGCCAATCGGCAGGGGGCCGAGAGACCCAGTACTTC CASSQSAGGRETQYF TRBJ2-5 few TRBD1 TRBV16
TGCAGTGCCCGACTTACAGGGACTAGCGGGAGAAGGGGCAATGAGCAGTTCTTC CSARLTGTSGRRGNEQFF TRBJ2-1 - TRBD2 TRBV20-1
TGTGCCAGCAGCGTAGTAGCCAGCGGAGGGTACAATGAGCAGTTCTTC CASSVVASGGYNEQFF TRBJ2-1 few - TRBV9
TGTGCCAGCACTCTTCCGAGCGAAGAGACCCAGTACTTC CASTLPSEETQYF TRBJ2-5 - - TRBV2
TGTGCCAGCAGCCCGGACAGGGGGTGGTATGGCTACACCTTC CASSPDRGWYGYTF TRBJ1-2 - TRBD1 TRBV7-2
TGTGCCTGGAGTGGGGGGACAGGGCATCAGCCCCAGCATTTT CAWSGGTGHQPQHF TRBJ1-5 few TRBD1 TRBV30
TGCACTTTGCCCTTGAACACTGAAGCTTTCTTT CTLPLNTEAFF TRBJ1-1 few - TRBV20-1
TGTGCCAGCAGCTCCCAGGGGACAGGGCCCAATGAGCAGTTCTTC CASSSQGTGPNEQFF TRBJ2-1 - TRBD1 TRBV12-3/TRBV12-4
TGTGCCAGCAGCCCTAGGGCAGGGGGCCTCGCTAACTATGGCTACACCTTC CASSPRAGGLANYGYTF TRBJ1-2 - TRBD1 TRBV7-2
TGTGCCAGCAGCCTACAGGGGGCAAGGGATCAGCCCCAGCATTTT CASSLQGARDQPQHF TRBJ1-5 - TRBD1 TRBV2
TGTGCCAGCAGCGCGGGGACAGCTGGAAACACCATATATTTT CASSAGTAGNTIYF TRBJ1-3 few TRBD1 TRBV9
TGTGCCAGCAGCCAACCGGGACTAGCGGGAGTTGGAGAGCAGTTCTTC CASSQPGLAGVGEQFF TRBJ2-1 - TRBD2 TRBV6-1
TGTGCCAGCAGTTCACCGGGCCAGATGAACACTGAAGCTTTCTTT CASSSPGQMNTEAFF TRBJ1-1 - - TRBV12-3/TRBV12-4
TGTGCCAGCAGCTTCACCGGGGCAGATACGCAGTATTTT CASSFTGADTQYF TRBJ2-3 - - TRBV7-2
TGTGCCAGCACCGTCAGGGGTAGGAAGACCCAGTACTTC CASTVRGRKTQYF TRBJ2-5 - - TRBV12-3/TRBV12-4
TGTGCCAGCAGCCCCCACGCGGGAGGCAGCACAGATACGCAGTATTTT CASSPHAGGSTDTQYF TRBJ2-3 - TRBD2 TRBV7-8
TGCAGTGCTAGATACGCGAATGAGCAGTTCTTC CSARYANEQFF TRBJ2-1 few - TRBV20-1